Sequencing of this TCR beta chain was carried out in a study of beta chain features in type 1 diabetes. The study's findings and limits: Moderate yet significant TCRB CDR3 shortening was seen in Type 1 diabetes patients in all four CD4+ subsets. Lower insertion and higher deletion counts appeared at VDJ junctions in type 1 diabetes patients. Short templates might get an advantage during PCR, and this would be equal in patients and controls.

This CDR3 contains 16 residues. V lost 2 bases and J lost 10; bases outside the gene matches: 16. CDR1 and CDR2 (germline): SGHDT, YYEEEE. To note about this clone: Antigen unknown.

Expressed TCRB transcripts were sequenced, since all the RNA that had been isolated was reverse transcribed. The protocol was immunoSEQ multiplex PCR, while the TCRdb copy is restricted to in-frame clones and leaves out a portion. The table shows 300,000 to 400,000 clones, with about 13% occurring only once. V gene TRBV5-6 combines with J gene TRBJ2-3, with TRBD2 matching 7 bases. Sequencing used naive CD4+ T cells from blood. The origin of this receptor is a woman under 30 with type 1 diabetes. The CDR3 sequence: CASSLGASGGVGAQYF. DNA for the CDR3: TGTGCCAGCAGCTTAGGCGCTAGCGGAGGTGTCGGGGCGCAGTATTTT.